A single sample gave rise to the 16 T cell receptor beta chains below, sequenced in a study of blood T cells in healthy people across ages. Using a J-beta primer mix together with a sample-barcoded 5' primer, a second PCR was run for roughly 7 to 11 cycles. Each CDR3 protein gets one entry after TCRdb re-called the 5' RACE reads with MiXCR. The sample consists of more than 1.4 million distinct CDR3 sequences, roughly 40% of them appearing once. The sample consisted of blood. The receptor source for this set is a woman younger than 30 in good health.

This clonotype has a handful of counts. The chain joins TRBV20-1 to TRBJ1-2, with TRBD1 identical over 12 bases. The CDR3 loop spans 11 amino acids. Germline V gene data show CDR1 as DFQATT and CDR2 as SNEGSKA (reference sequence). The CDR3 DNA is TGCAGGGGACAGGGGGCTGATGGCTACACCTTC. Translation: CRGQGADGYTF.

This clonotype was seen more than once but under ten times. The chain uses TRBV7-9 and TRBJ2-1, with D perhaps TRBD2 (5 bases). The length of the CDR3 is 15 residues. The germline V gene has CDR1 SEHNR and CDR2 FQNEAQ (reference sequence). V lost 8 bases and J lost 1, with 15 bases in between. CDR3 in amino acids: CASPEGTLSYNEQFF. The CDR3, as DNA: TGTGCCAGCCCCGAGGGAACCCTATCCTACAATGAGCAGTTCTTC.

The chain recombines TRBV21-1 with TRBJ2-7. TRBV21-1 is tagged as a pseudogene. The CDR3 consists of 13 residues. CDR3 amino acids: CASSKELVWEQYF. CDR3 nucleotide sequence: TGTGCCAGCAGCAAGGAGTTGGTGTGGGAGCAGTACTTC.

Regarding this clonotype: The junction shows a germline mismatch at one end, possibly a read error. The CDR3 nucleotides are TGCGGTGCTAGAGGGACTTCCTACGAGCAGTACTTC. Protein: CGARGTSYEQYF. V usage is TRBV20-1 and J usage is TRBJ2-7, with a weak D call TRBD2 (6 bases). From germline, CDR1 is DFQATT and CDR2 SNEGSKA (reference sequence). The CDR3 loop spans 12 amino acids.

In regard to this clonotype: A much bigger clone sits one base away, suggesting this may be a read error. V and J are TRBV20-1 and TRBJ2-3; weak D call: TRBD2 (6 bases). Per germline, CDR1 DFQATT and CDR2 SNEGSKA (reference sequence). This CDR3 is 15 amino acids long. Here the CDR3 DNA reads TGCAGTGCTAGAGAGACGGGAGATAACACAGAGACGCAGTATTTT. This sequence encodes CSARETGDNTETQYF.

The V gene is TRBV24-1, the J gene TRBJ2-1, with 11 bases fitting TRBD2. Germline lookup yields CDR1 KGHDR and CDR2 SFDVKD. The V segment lost 3 bases and the J segment 4 bases; nucleotides outside the gene matches: 4. This CDR3 comprises 16 residues. The CDR3 protein is CATSDARTSGYNEQFF. In nucleotides, the CDR3 is TGTGCCACCAGTGATGCCCGGACTAGCGGGTACAATGAGCAGTTCTTC.

There are a few counts of this clonotype. V usage is TRBV4-1 and J usage is TRBJ1-4; no definite D call. V was pared by 5 bases and J by 0 bases, with 10 bases between. The CDR3 has 15 residues. Germline V gene sequence: CDR1 MGHRA, CDR2 YSYEKL. CDR3 sequence (DNA): TGCGCCAGCAGCGCCCTGGGCGCAACTAATGAAAAACTGTTTTTT. This codes for CASSALGATNEKLFF.

This clonotype was counted only a few times. This chain links TRBV9 with TRBJ2-1; D unresolved. With 4 bases removed from V and 8 bases from J, the gap between germline ends came to 19 bases. Germline V CDR1 and CDR2: SGDLS, YYNGEE. The CDR3 runs to 15 residues. The CDR3 DNA follows: TGTGCCAGCAGCCAAAACTCGGTAAGGGCGGATGAGCAGTTCTTC. Protein product: CASSQNSVRADEQFF.

The V call is TRBV9, the J call TRBJ2-1; 11 bases fit TRBD2. CDR1 and CDR2 from the germline V gene are SGDLS and YYNGEE. CDR3 size: 16 residues. V shed 0 bases, J shed 4 bases, and the junction held 3 bases outside the gene matches. The CDR3: CASSVAWTSGYNEQFF. CDR3 nucleotides: TGTGCCAGCAGCGTAGCTTGGACTAGCGGGTACAATGAGCAGTTCTTC.

The CDR3 nucleotides are TGCGCCAGCAGCCAAGTGGCCCCTTGGGAGGCCGCAGATACGCAGTATTTT. It yields the protein CASSQVAPWEAADTQYF. The chain joins TRBV4-1 to TRBJ2-3, with TRBD2 as a possible D gene (6 bases). The germline V and J ends were trimmed by 1 base and 4 bases, with 18 bases remaining between them. Germline assignment: CDR1 MGHRA and CDR2 YSYEKL. The CDR3 consists of 17 residues.

This clonotype was seen more than once but under ten times. The chain uses TRBV2 and TRBJ2-3; D possibly corresponds to TRBD1 (5 bases). The V end was cut by 7 bases, the J end by 14 bases, with 19 bases between. CDR1 and CDR2 (germline): SNHLY, FYNNEI. The CDR3 extends over 12 amino acids. CDR3 bases: TGTGCCAGCACAGAGTCCAGGGTCCGCGGGTATTTT. Translating gives CASTESRVRGYF.

This clonotype appeared a few times. The rearrangement uses TRBV29-1 and TRBJ2-2, with D tentatively TRBD1 or TRBD2 (6 bases each). The CDR3 consists of 14 residues. CDR1 is SQVTM, CDR2 ANQGSEA, per germline. Trimming took 7 bases from V and 3 from J, leaving 15 bases between them. CDR3 sequence reads: CSGGVTGYTGELFF. CDR3 DNA: TGCAGCGGGGGGGTAACAGGGTACACCGGGGAGCTGTTTTTT.

This rearrangement joins TRBV13 to TRBJ2-3; 8 positions agree with TRBD2. CDR3 length: 20 residues. Germline trimming cut 5 bases from V and 0 bases from J; bases unmatched to any gene: 19. Per the germline V gene, CDR1 is PRHDT and CDR2 is FYEKMQ (reference sequence). The CDR3 region is CASSPRQVAGPISSTDTQYF. CDR3 in DNA: TGTGCCAGCAGCCCCCGACAAGTAGCGGGGCCAATTTCTAGCACAGATACGCAGTATTTT.

The CDR3: CASSQTGTSGYYNEQFF. DNA for the CDR3: TGTGCCAGCAGCCAAACCGGGACTAGCGGGTACTACAATGAGCAGTTCTTC. The V call is TRBV2, the J call TRBJ2-1; 12 positions agree with TRBD2. Looked up from germline, CDR1 is SNHLY and CDR2 is FYNNEI. The CDR3 spans 17 residues. J was trimmed by 3 bases and V by 6 bases; bases with no gene match: 9.

This clonotype was counted between two and nine times. J is TRBJ2-7 and V is TRBV12-3 or TRBV12-4; TRBD2 aligns across 9 bases. V was clipped by 1 base and J by 2 bases; unmatched bases: 9. The CDR3 contains 17 residues. The CDR3 region is CASSLEGASGTTYEQYF. As DNA, the CDR3 is TGTGCCAGCAGTTTAGAGGGGGCTAGCGGGACCACCTACGAGCAGTACTTC.

This chain uses TRBV20-1 with TRBJ2-7, with 7 bases identical to TRBD2. The germline CDR1 and CDR2 sequences are DFQATT and SNEGSKA (reference sequence). J lost 0 bases, V lost 0 bases, and 8 bases had no gene match. This CDR3 has 16 residues. The CDR3 spells CSARDFPAGSSYEQYF. The CDR3 DNA reads as TGCAGTGCTAGAGATTTCCCAGCGGGGAGCTCCTACGAGCAGTACTTC.